The clone carrying this T cell receptor (beta chain) was counted many times. Antigen unknown. Blood RNA was derived from unsorted whole blood, and germline DNA was extracted too. Around 3.7 milliliters of peripheral blood were gathered ahead of the operation. Total RNA amounting to 450 to 550 ng was the source from which TCR beta cDNA was made with a constant-region primer. ARM-PCR was slightly modified, and three nested multiplex PCR rounds with it gave rise to the TCR beta libraries. One entry per CDR3 protein results from TCRdb running MiXCR on the multiplex PCR reads. The sample lists approximately 340,000 distinct CDR3 sequences, roughly two thirds occurring once. This entry belongs to a study of tumor-infiltrating lymphocytes in primary liver carcinoma. Whole-study context: Enrolled patients were male and female, aged 30 to 69 years.

Study findings and constraints: Tumors carried a top-250-clone fraction significantly exceeding that of blood (p = 0.039). Bulk unsorted sampling precluded comparing CD4+ and CD8+ repertoires.

The TCR comes from a man aged 35 to 55 with primary liver carcinoma and hepatitis B virus infection. The sequenced sample was peripheral blood.

The CDR3: CSVEDRSPGTYNEQFF. CDR3 in DNA: TGCAGCGTTGAAGATAGATCCCCCGGGACCTACAATGAGCAGTTCTTC. The chain is built from TRBV29-1 and TRBJ2-1; a possible D gene is TRBD2 (5 bases). V was shortened by 0 bases and J by 2 bases, with 14 bases between the two germline ends. The CDR3 is made up of 16 amino acids. Germline loops: CDR1 SQVTM, CDR2 ANQGSEA.